A selection of T cell receptor beta chains follows, all from one sample in a study of human T cells and chemical hapten exposure. TCRdb reanalysed the RACE reads using MiXCR and keeps one entry per CDR3 protein. The table has some 360,000 distinct CDR3 sequences, approximately 5% seen once. Here the sequenced sample was whole blood, taken in connection with sensitization to the hapten diphenylcyclopropenone (DPC). The receptors originated from a woman between 50 and 59 years old with alopecia areata. Some clones in this sample may be carry-over from other donors' samples. Each CDR3 is given with its conserved first and last residue. The order of the fields is V gene, J gene, CDR3 length, clone size, CDR3 protein. Not every row has a clone size; where given, it reads once, few, many or a size class.

TRBV2	TRBJ1-3	17	-	CASSDSMSGDSGNTIYF
TRBV4-3	TRBJ1-1	15	-	CASSQDPQGNTEAFF
TRBV2	TRBJ1-1	11	many	CARGLDTEAFF
TRBV2	TRBJ1-3	16	-	CASTLQGALSGNTIYF
TRBV19	TRBJ1-5	14	many	CASSGTVSNQPQHF
TRBV7-8	TRBJ1-4	15	few	CASSVEGQTNEKLFF
TRBV27	TRBJ2-7	17	many	CASSSPTSQGGIYEQYF
TRBV19	TRBJ2-1	16	few	CASSIVGIAGGDEQFF
TRBV20-1	TRBJ2-3	20	few	CSAISAGGPGSLSGTDTQYF
TRBV5-6	TRBJ1-2	14	many	CASSLYQGTYGYTF